This TCR beta chain was captured by sequencing in a study of T-cell memory formation after mild COVID-19. TCRdb reprocessed the 5' RACE reads with MiXCR, giving one entry per CDR3 protein. Counted here are some 350,000 distinct CDR3 sequences, 13% occurring once; the ten biggest clones make up about a fifth. Trimming took off 6 bases at V and 8 bases at J, with 16 bases between the two ends. This CDR3 has 13 residues. This receptor was identified in a man younger than 35 who had mild COVID-19 (a few samples of this study predate the infection). Cell type and time point are not known. Input material: PBMCs or a T cell subset sorted from them (not recorded which). The V and J genes are TRBV12-3 or TRBV12-4 and TRBJ2-5, with a tentative D call TRBD2 (5 bases). The CDR3 reads CASRKDSFLTQYF. CDR3 nucleotide sequence: TGTGCCAGCAGGAAGGACTCTTTTCTTACCCAGTACTTC.